The clone carrying this T cell receptor beta chain was found many times. Antigen unknown. This sample is part of a study of CD8 T cells in ankylosing spondylitis. The CDR3 sequence is 13 residues long. Germline V gives CDR1 MNHNS, CDR2 SASEGT. Between the trimmed V and J ends, which lost 6 bases and 4 bases, there was a span of 10 bases. Findings and limits, study-wide: Certain motif variants had earlier appeared in reactive arthritis synovial fluid and blood. Significantly higher representation of disease-linked clones was reported for matched ankylosing spondylitis synovial fluid.

TCRdb re-called the 5' RACE reads with MiXCR, one entry per CDR3 protein. The sample holds 250,000 or so distinct CDR3 sequences; 18% are singletons and the top ten take around 33%. The chain carries TRBV6-1 and TRBJ2-1; a weak D match, TRBD2 (6 bases). The clonotype comes from a male donor with ankylosing spondylitis or in good health (not recorded which). Sequencing was performed on blood, either unsorted or a sorted T cell fraction (not recorded which). CDR3 residues: CASRHGLYNEQFF. The CDR3 DNA reads as TGTGCCAGCAGACACGGACTATACAATGAGCAGTTCTTC.